This T cell receptor beta chain was observed in a study of cytomegalovirus exposure and HLA in healthy donors. Overall study findings and caveats: It emerged from a later analysis that several of the most significant clusters appeared to be linked to common viral pathogens. At a 0.05 false discovery rate, a later analysis found some 17,000 TCR beta sequences to be associated with HLA alleles.

The PCR was carried out with 60 Vbeta primers and 13 Jbeta primers. The method was immunoSEQ multiplex PCR; TCRdb's version includes in-frame clones alone and lacks a portion of them. The sample lists roughly 120,000 clones, around 83% occurring once. The CDR3 is 17 amino acids. J gave up 2 bases and V 1 base, and 8 bases lay outside the gene matches. Germline V gene lookup returns CDR1 SGHVS and CDR2 FQNEAQ. With respect to this clone: Its cognate antigen is unknown.

The sequence was collected from a human donor in good health. The chain uses TRBV7-8 and TRBJ2-3; TRBD2 matches at 8 bases. Sequencing input: PBMCs. CDR3 nucleotides: TGTGCCAGCAGCTTAGATAGCCGGGGGGGCCCCACAGATACGCAGTATTTT. Residues: CASSLDSRGGPTDTQYF.